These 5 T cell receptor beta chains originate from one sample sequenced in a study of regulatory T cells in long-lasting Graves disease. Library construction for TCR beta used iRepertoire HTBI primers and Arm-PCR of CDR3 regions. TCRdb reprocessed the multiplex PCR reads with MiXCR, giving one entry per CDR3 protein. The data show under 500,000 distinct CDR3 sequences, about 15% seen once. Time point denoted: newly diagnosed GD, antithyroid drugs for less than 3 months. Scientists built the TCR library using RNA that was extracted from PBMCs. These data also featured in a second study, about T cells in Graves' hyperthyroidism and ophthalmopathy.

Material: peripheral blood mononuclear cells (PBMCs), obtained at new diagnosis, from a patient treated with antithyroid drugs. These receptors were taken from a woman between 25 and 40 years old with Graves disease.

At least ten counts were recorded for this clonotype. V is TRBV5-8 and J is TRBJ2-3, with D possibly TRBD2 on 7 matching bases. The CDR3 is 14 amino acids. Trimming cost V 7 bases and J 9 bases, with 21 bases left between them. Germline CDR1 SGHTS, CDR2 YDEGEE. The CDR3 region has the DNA TGTGCCAGCCCCCCGGGGGGCCCAAGAGGGACGCAGTATTTT. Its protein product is CASPPGGPRGTQYF. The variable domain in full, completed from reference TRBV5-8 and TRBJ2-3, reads EAGVTQSPTHLIKTRGQQATLRCSPISGHTSVYWYQQALGLGLQFLLWYDEGEERNRGNFPPRFSGRQFPNYSSELNVNALELEDSALYLCASPPGGPRGTQYFGPGTRLTVL.

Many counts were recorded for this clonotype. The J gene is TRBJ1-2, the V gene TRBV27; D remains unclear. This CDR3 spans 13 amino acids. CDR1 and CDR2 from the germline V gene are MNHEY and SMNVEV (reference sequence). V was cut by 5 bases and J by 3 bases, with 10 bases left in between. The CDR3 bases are TGTGCCAGCAGTCGCGGTCTTGACTATGGCTACACCTTC. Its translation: CASSRGLDYGYTF.

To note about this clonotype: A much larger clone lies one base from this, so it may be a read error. CDR3 protein: CAFSSGEKLFF. In nucleotides, the CDR3 is TGTGCCTTTTCAAGCGGCGAAAAACTGTTTTTT. This chain joins TRBV28 and TRBJ1-4; D ambiguous. V gave up 11 bases and J gave up 8 bases, with 12 bases separating them. This CDR3 is 11 amino acids long. CDR1 and CDR2 from the germline V gene are MDHEN and SYDVKM. Variable domain in full (rest from reference TRBV28 and TRBJ1-4): DVKVTQSSRYLVKRTGEKVFLECVQDMDHENMFWYRQDPGLGLRLIYFSYDVKMKEKGDIPEGYSVSREKKERFSLILESASTNQTSMYLCAFSSGEKLFFGSGTQLSVL.

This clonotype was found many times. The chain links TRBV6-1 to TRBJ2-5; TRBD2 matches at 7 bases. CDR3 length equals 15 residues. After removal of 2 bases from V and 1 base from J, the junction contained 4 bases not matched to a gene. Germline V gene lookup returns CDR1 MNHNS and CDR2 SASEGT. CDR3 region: CASSEPGTTQETQYF. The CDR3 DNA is TGTGCCAGCAGTGAACCCGGGACTACCCAAGAGACCCAGTACTTC.

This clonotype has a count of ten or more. CDR3 loop: CASSLAGKTYEQYF. The CDR3 region has the DNA TGTGCCAGCAGCTTAGCAGGGAAGACCTACGAGCAGTACTTC. The chain has TRBV11-3 and TRBJ2-7, with a possible D match to TRBD1 (5 bases). Germline lookup yields CDR1 SGHNT and CDR2 YENEEA. The CDR3 is 14 residues long. The ends were cut back, 1 base at V and 2 bases at J, with 9 bases in the middle.